What follows are 12 T cell receptor beta chains derived from one specimen sequenced in a study of cytomegalovirus exposure and HLA in healthy donors. The PCR employed 60 Vbeta primers together with 13 Jbeta primers. Clones were sequenced by immunoSEQ multiplex PCR, and TCRdb holds only the in-frame ones, with some missing. The data contain about 190,000 clones, around 67% of them singletons. The sequencing input was PBMCs. The receptors shown here come from a young woman in good health and CMV-seropositive.

The chain uses TRBV27 and TRBJ2-7; TRBD2 matches 16 bases. The length of the CDR3 is 15 residues. Looked up from germline, CDR1 is MNHEY and CDR2 is SMNVEV (reference sequence). V lost 5 bases to trimming and J lost 7 bases; unmatched junction nucleotides: 5. The CDR3 nucleotides are TGTGCCAGCAGTGCCGGGACTAGCGGGAGGGGGGAGCAGTACTTC. Translation: CASSAGTSGRGEQYF.

This rearrangement joins TRBV9 to TRBJ2-5, with D possibly TRBD2 on 5 matching bases. V lost 0 bases and J 1 base, leaving 10 bases between the germline ends. The CDR3 extends over 15 amino acids. Germline assignment: CDR1 SGDLS and CDR2 YYNGEE. Written as DNA, the CDR3 is TGTGCCAGCAGCGTAGGAGGGAAGTCCCAAGAGACCCAGTACTTC. Translated: CASSVGGKSQETQYF.

V gene TRBV11-2 combines with J gene TRBJ2-5; 12 nucleotides match TRBD2. This CDR3 contains 18 residues. The junction had 14 bases not matched to a gene; V was cut back by 5 bases and J by 4 bases. Germline CDR1 SGHAT, CDR2 FQNNGV. CDR3 in DNA: TGTGCCAGCAGCCAAGCGGCCCTAGCGGGAGGGCCGGGAGAGACCCAGTACTTC. This encodes CASSQAALAGGPGETQYF.

CDR3 bases: TGTGCCAGCAGCCCTGGGACTAGCGGGGCCCGAGGGGCCGGGGAGCTGTTTTTT. Translation gives CASSPGTSGARGAGELFF. V is TRBV5-6 and J is TRBJ2-2; 13 nucleotides align to TRBD2. CDR3 length equals 18 residues. V trimming: 4 bases; J trimming: 6 bases; junction bases outside the gene matches: 12. Per germline, CDR1 SGHDT and CDR2 YYEEEE.

The chain links TRBV5-8 to TRBJ2-7, with D perhaps TRBD1 (6 bases). V was cut by 4 bases and J by 2 bases, with 16 bases left in between. The germline CDR1 and CDR2 sequences are SGHTS and YDEGEE. The CDR3 length is 15 residues. The DNA for the CDR3 is TGTGCCAGCAGCCCGGGACACCAGAACACCTACGAGCAGTACTTC. This codes for CASSPGHQNTYEQYF.

The chain recombines TRBV10-3 with TRBJ2-7; no firm D call. V was pared by 4 bases and J by 2 bases, with 21 bases between. This CDR3 contains 17 residues. CDR1 ENHRY and CDR2 SYGVKD come from the germline V gene. The chain's CDR3 is CAISVLEVYRLPYEQYF. The CDR3 bases are TGTGCCATCAGTGTGTTGGAAGTGTACCGACTCCCCTACGAGCAGTACTTC.

The genes are TRBV27 and TRBJ1-1, with TRBD1 matching 9 bases. Germline V gives CDR1 MNHEY, CDR2 SMNVEV (reference sequence). The CDR3 spans 15 residues. V lost 5 bases to trimming and J lost 4 bases; unmatched junction nucleotides: 8. Here the CDR3 reads CASSLGTGTVTEAFF. As DNA, the CDR3 is TGTGCCAGCAGTCTCGGGACAGGGACGGTCACTGAAGCTTTCTTT.

The J gene is TRBJ1-1, the V gene TRBV5-4; no firm D call. The germline V and J ends were trimmed by 3 bases and 1 base, with 10 bases remaining between them. The CDR3 covers 14 residues. Germline assignment: CDR1 SGHNT and CDR2 YYREEE (reference sequence). DNA for the CDR3: TGTGCCAGCAGCTCGCCCAAGCAGAACACTGAAGCTTTCTTT. This translates into CASSSPKQNTEAFF.

The V and J genes are TRBV14 and TRBJ2-1, with D possibly TRBD1 on 6 matching bases. The CDR3 spans 15 residues. The germline V and J ends were trimmed by 8 bases and 0 bases, with 14 bases remaining between them. Per the germline V gene, CDR1 is SGHDN and CDR2 is FVKESK. The CDR3 is CASQIRGGSYNEQFF. CDR3 nucleotide sequence: TGTGCCAGCCAGATCAGGGGCGGCTCCTACAATGAGCAGTTCTTC.

CDR3 DNA: TGTGCCAGTAGTATTCCCGGGGAGTTACTCGAGCAGTACTTC. This sequence encodes CASSIPGELLEQYF. The chain couples TRBV19 to TRBJ2-7; D perhaps matches TRBD2 (5 bases). V shed 3 bases and J shed 6 bases, with 15 bases lying between them. This CDR3 is built from 14 residues. Germline CDR1 is LNHDA and CDR2 is SQIVND (reference sequence).

A few counts support this clone. Written as DNA, the CDR3 is TGTGCCAGCGAGAGTCTAGACTCGAACTACGAGCAGTACTTC. Translating it yields CASESLDSNYEQYF. This rearrangement joins TRBV2 to TRBJ2-7; no clear D gene. V lost 8 bases to trimming and J lost 3 bases, with 17 bases between them. The CDR3 is made up of 14 amino acids. Germline V gene data show CDR1 as SNHLY and CDR2 as FYNNEI.

Note on this clone: The sample holds other DNA sequences that translate to the same CDR3. The J gene is TRBJ1-3, the V gene TRBV4-1; tentative D call: TRBD1 (6 bases). The CDR3 runs to 16 residues. V was trimmed by 0 bases and J by 1 base, leaving 10 bases between them. In germline, CDR1 is MGHRA, CDR2 YSYEKL. As DNA, the CDR3 is TGCGCCAGCAGCCAAGATAGGGGGTCTTCTGGAAACACCATATATTTT. Translation: CASSQDRGSSGNTIYF.